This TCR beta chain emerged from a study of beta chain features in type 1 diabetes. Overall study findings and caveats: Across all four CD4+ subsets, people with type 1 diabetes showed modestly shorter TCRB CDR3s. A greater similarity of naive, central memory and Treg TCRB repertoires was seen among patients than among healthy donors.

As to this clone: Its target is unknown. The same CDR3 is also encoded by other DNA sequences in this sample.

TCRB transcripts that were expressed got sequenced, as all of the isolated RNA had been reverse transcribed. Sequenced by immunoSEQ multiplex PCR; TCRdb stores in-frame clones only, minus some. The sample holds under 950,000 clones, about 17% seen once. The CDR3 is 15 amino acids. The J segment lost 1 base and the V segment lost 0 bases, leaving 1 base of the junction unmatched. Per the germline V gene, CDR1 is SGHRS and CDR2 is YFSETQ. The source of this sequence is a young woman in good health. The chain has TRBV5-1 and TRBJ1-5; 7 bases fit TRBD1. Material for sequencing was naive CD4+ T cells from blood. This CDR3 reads CASSLGQGSNQPQHF. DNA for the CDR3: TGCGCCAGCAGCTTGGGACAGGGAAGCAATCAGCCCCAGCATTTT.